This TCR beta chain was recorded in a study of immune evolution from preneoplasia to lung adenocarcinoma. Across the whole study: HLA loss of heterozygosity: roughly 7.5% AIS, around 16% MIA, about 31% ADC, none AAH.

V shed 0 bases, J shed 4 bases, and the junction held 6 bases outside the gene matches. This CDR3 is 16 amino acids long. In germline, CDR1 is PRHDT, CDR2 FYEKMQ (reference sequence). Nucleic acids came from premalignant or tumor cells enriched by macro-dissection. Generated by immunoSEQ multiplex PCR, the TCRdb table keeps only in-frame clones and is missing some. The sample yields around 40,000 clones, roughly 80% seen once. The chain is built from TRBV13 and TRBJ2-1; 7 bases are a match to TRBD1. This clonotype was sampled from a person in their sixties with lung adenocarcinoma. Sequenced: FFPE invasive lung adenocarcinoma tissue. CDR3 in amino acids: CASSLGWGRGYNEQFF. CDR3 nucleotides: TGTGCCAGCAGCTTAGGTTGGGGCAGGGGGTACAATGAGCAGTTCTTC.